This TCR beta chain was recorded in a study of post-analysis software for immune sequencing data. CDR1 and CDR2 (germline): MNHEY, SVGAGI. The CDR3 is 12 residues long. Trimming took off 5 bases at V and 7 bases at J, with 11 bases between the two ends. Unique molecular identifiers had been added to the TCR beta cDNA libraries. Each CDR3 protein gets one entry after TCRdb re-called the PCR reads with MiXCR. The repertoire holds more than 450,000 distinct CDR3 sequences, with about a third as singletons. In the case of this clonotype: Its antigen is unidentified.

Study-level points and caveats: Included in a set of roughly 5 TRBV segments more frequent in patients than controls were TRBV5-6, TRBV5-1 and TRBV20-1. F-measure co-clustering was strong for batch-matched samples. The study found significantly lower normalized Chao1 diversity in multiple sclerosis patients than in controls.

The TCR sequence derives from a girl aged 2 to 17 with multiple sclerosis. This chain uses TRBV6-5 with TRBJ1-2; maybe TRBD1 (6 bases). The sequencing input was blood. The CDR3 coding sequence is TGTGCCAGCAGTCCCAGGGGCTCTGGCTACACCTTC. It is translated as CASSPRGSGYTF.